The entry that follows covers one T cell receptor (beta chain) sequence. TCRdb keeps only in-frame clones here, not all; method: immunoSEQ multiplex PCR. The sample gives roughly 810,000 clones, 90% to 97% of which show up once; less than 0.3% is in the top ten. V was trimmed by 5 bases and J by 2 bases, leaving 6 bases between them. CDR1 is MNHEY and CDR2 is SMNVEV in the germline V gene (reference sequence). The CDR3 loop spans 13 amino acids. Terminally differentiated effector memory CD45RA+ cells were left out of the naive CD8 fraction, which was CD45RO-negative and positively selected for CCR7. Every contributor of samples was a Caucasian grown-up residing in Nashville, Tennessee. The sample belongs to a study of shared clonotypes between healthy human individuals.

This chain connects TRBV27 to TRBJ2-2; no firm D call. The receptor was isolated from a man between 25 and 39 years old in good health. Sequencing was done on a sample of naive CD8+ T cells sorted from blood. The CDR3 sequence is CASSAYNTGELFF. The CDR3, as DNA: TGTGCCAGCAGTGCCTACAACACCGGGGAGCTGTTTTTT.